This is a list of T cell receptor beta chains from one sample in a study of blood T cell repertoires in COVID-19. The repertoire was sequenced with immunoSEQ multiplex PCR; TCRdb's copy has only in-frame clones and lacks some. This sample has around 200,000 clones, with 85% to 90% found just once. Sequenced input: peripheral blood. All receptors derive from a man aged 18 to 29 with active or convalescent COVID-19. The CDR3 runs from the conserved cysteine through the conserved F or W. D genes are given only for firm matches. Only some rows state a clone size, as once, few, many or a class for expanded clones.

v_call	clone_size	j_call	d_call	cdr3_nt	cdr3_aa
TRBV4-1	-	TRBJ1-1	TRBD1	TGCGCCAGCAGCCAACCCGGCCTTTCACAGGGGGTGAACACTGAAGCTTTCTTT	CASSQPGLSQGVNTEAFF
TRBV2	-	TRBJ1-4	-	TGTGCCAGCCTAGCGGGTGTGGGGGAAAAACTGTTTTTT	CASLAGVGEKLFF
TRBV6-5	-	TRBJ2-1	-	TGTGCCAGCAGTTACTCGACTGGAAGCTCCTACAATGAGCAGTTCTTC	CASSYSTGSSYNEQFF
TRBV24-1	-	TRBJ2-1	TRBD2	TGTGCCACCAGTGATCGTTCCCCAAAGGCGGGAGAGCGGAATGAGCAGTTCTTC	CATSDRSPKAGERNEQFF
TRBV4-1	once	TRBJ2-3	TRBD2	TGCGCCAGCAGCCAAAGGACTAGCGGGTACACAGATACGCAGTATTTT	CASSQRTSGYTDTQYF
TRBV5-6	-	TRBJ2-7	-	TGTGCCAGCAACGGGGACTACGAGCAGTACTTC	CASNGDYEQYF
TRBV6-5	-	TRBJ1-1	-	TGTGCCAGCAGTTGGGACTCGTACACTGAAGCTTTCTTT	CASSWDSYTEAFF
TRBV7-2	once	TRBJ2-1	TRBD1	TGTGCCAGCAGCTTCGGGACAGGGAGTTACTACAATGAGCAGTTCTTC	CASSFGTGSYYNEQFF
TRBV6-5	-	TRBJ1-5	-	TGTGCCAGCAGTCCGACGGTAGCCGGTAATCAGCCCCAGCATTTT	CASSPTVAGNQPQHF
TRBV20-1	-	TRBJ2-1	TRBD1	TGCAGTGCTAGTCTACAGGGGAATGAGCAGTTCTTC	CSASLQGNEQFF
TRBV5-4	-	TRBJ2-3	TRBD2	TGTGCCAGCAGCTTGGCAGTAGCGGGGGGGCGCGATACGCAGTATTTT	CASSLAVAGGRDTQYF
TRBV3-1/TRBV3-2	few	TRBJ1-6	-	TGTGCCAGCAGCCAGGCTTCATCAGGGGTTCGGAATTCACCCCTCCACTTT	CASSQASSGVRNSPLHF
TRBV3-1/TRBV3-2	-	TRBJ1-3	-	TGTGCCAGCAGCCAAGATTCCAGCTCTGGAAACACCATATATTTT	CASSQDSSSGNTIYF
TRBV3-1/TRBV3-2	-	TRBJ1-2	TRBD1	TGTGCCAGCAGCCAAGAGGGGACAGCCAAATTTGGCTATGGCTACACCTTC	CASSQEGTAKFGYGYTF
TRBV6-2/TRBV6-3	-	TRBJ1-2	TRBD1	TGTGCCAGCAGCCCTCTAACAGGGGCCAAGACTAACTATGGCTACACCTTC	CASSPLTGAKTNYGYTF
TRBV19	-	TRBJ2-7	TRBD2	TGTGCCAGTAGTATAGGCGCTTTGGCGGGAGACAGCTACGAGCAGTACTTC	CASSIGALAGDSYEQYF
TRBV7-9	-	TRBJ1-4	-	TGTGCCAGCAGCCCCCTCAGGGCAGATAATAATGAAAAACTGTTTTTT	CASSPLRADNNEKLFF
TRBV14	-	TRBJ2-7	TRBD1	TGTGCCAGCAGCCAGACCGGGACAGGGGGATTAGAGCAGTACTTC	CASSQTGTGGLEQYF
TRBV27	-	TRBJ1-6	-	TGTGCCAGCAGTCCCGGGACACCAAGTACACCCCTCCACTTT	CASSPGTPSTPLHF
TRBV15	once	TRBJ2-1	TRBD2	TGTGCCACCAGCAGAGATAGCGGGAGTTACAATGAGCAGTTCTTC	CATSRDSGSYNEQFF
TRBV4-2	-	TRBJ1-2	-	TGTGCCAGCAGCAAGGAGAGGTTGGATGGCTACACCTTC	CASSKERLDGYTF
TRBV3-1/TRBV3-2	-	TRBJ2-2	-	TGTGCCAGCAGCCTTAGTGGGGGTAGCGGGAACACCGGGGAGCTGTTTTTT	CASSLSGGSGNTGELFF
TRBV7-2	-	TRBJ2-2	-	TGTGCCAGCAGCTCCCATTACCTGGCGGAGGGGGCGGTCACCGGGGAGCTGTTTTTT	CASSSHYLAEGAVTGELFF
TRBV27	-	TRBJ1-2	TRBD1	TGTGCCAGCAGTTTCCGCGGGACAGGGGATGGCTACACCTTC	CASSFRGTGDGYTF
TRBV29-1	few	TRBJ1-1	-	TGCAGCGTTCAAAGGAATCAGGGAAACACTGAAGCTTTCTTT	CSVQRNQGNTEAFF
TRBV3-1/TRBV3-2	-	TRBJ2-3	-	TGTGCCAGCAGCCAAGCGGCAGGGGCAGATACGCAGTATTTT	CASSQAAGADTQYF
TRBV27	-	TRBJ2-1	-	TGTGCCAGCAGTTTGGAACTAGCTCCCCATGAGCAGTTCTTC	CASSLELAPHEQFF
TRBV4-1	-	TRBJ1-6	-	TGCGCCAGCAGCCAAGTTAGCCCAGGGAATTTAAATAATTCACCCCTCCACTTT	CASSQVSPGNLNNSPLHF
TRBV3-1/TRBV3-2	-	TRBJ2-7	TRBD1	TGTGCCAGCAGCCAAAATGGACAGGTCGAGCAGTACTTC	CASSQNGQVEQYF
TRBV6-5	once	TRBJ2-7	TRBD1	TGTGCCAGCAGTAGCACAGGGGCCGAGCAGTACTTC	CASSSTGAEQYF
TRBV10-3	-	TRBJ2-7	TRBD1	TGTGCCATCAGTGTTACAGGGGGATACGAGCAGTACTTC	CAISVTGGYEQYF
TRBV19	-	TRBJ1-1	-	TGTGCCAGTAGTTTAGGGAGAGACACTGAAGCTTTCTTT	CASSLGRDTEAFF
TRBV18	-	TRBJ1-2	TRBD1	TGTGCCAGCTCACCACCGTCAGGGGGTGGCTACACCTTC	CASSPPSGGGYTF
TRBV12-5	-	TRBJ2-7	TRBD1	TGTGCTAGTGGTTTGGGACAGGGGGCATTCGACGAGCAGTACTTC	CASGLGQGAFDEQYF
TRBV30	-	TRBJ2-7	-	TGTGCCTGGGACGAAGGGGGAACTATCTCCTACGAGCAGTACTTC	CAWDEGGTISYEQYF
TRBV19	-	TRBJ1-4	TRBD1	TGTGCCAGTAGTCACCAGGGGGGCACTAATGAAAAACTGTTTTTT	CASSHQGGTNEKLFF
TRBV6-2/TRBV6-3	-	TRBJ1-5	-	TGTGCCAGCAGTCGGACGGGAGGGGCCCGCAATCAGCCCCAGCATTTT	CASSRTGGARNQPQHF
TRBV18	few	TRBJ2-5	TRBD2	TGTGCCAGCTCACCACGCTCGCCAGCGGGAGAGGGAGAGACCCAGTACTTC	CASSPRSPAGEGETQYF